This TCR beta chain was profiled in a study of neurological immune-mediated disorders. Preparation of the unsorted libraries drew on 2 million PBMCs stored at -80 C. TCRdb recomputed calls from the 5' RACE reads with MiXCR, one row per CDR3 protein. The sample consists of fewer than 30,000 distinct CDR3 sequences, roughly 21% of them appearing once. In this sample, this clonotype turned up many times. This CDR3 contains 14 residues. Germline V lookup: CDR1 SGHRS, CDR2 YFSETQ. V was trimmed by 4 bases and J by 0 bases, leaving 11 bases between them. This receptor was taken from a woman aged 60 to 75 in good health. The chain uses TRBV5-1 and TRBJ2-7, with D perhaps TRBD1 (6 bases). The sequencing input was PBMCs. The CDR3 region is CASSQGSASYEQYF. CDR3 DNA sequence: TGCGCCAGCAGCCAGGGGTCCGCCTCCTACGAGCAGTACTTC.